Below, 9 T cell receptor beta chains from the same sample are listed, as sequenced in a study of CD8 T cell repertoires and HIV-1 epitope variants. These TCRs' antigens remain unknown. Sequencing was performed with immunoSEQ multiplex PCR; in TCRdb, only in-frame clones are kept and a portion is missing. The table has nearly 7,000 clones, 65% seen once; the top ten hold approximately 39%. The sample comprised cultured CD8+ T cells derived from PBMCs. The receptors derive from a male donor with HIV.

The V gene is TRBV6-5, the J gene TRBJ2-7; unclear D gene. The CDR3 extends over 14 amino acids. Per the germline V gene, CDR1 is MNHEY and CDR2 is SVGAGI. Between the trimmed V and J ends, which lost 4 bases and 2 bases, there was a span of 12 bases. The CDR3 loop is CASSSDVSAYEQYF. DNA of the CDR3: TGTGCCAGCAGTTCAGATGTCTCGGCCTACGAGCAGTACTTC.

The chain combines TRBV10-2 with TRBJ1-1; D is uncertain. Trimming pared 3 bases from V and 7 bases from J, leaving 6 bases between. The CDR3 has 11 amino acids. From germline, CDR1 is WSHSY and CDR2 SAAADI. The CDR3 bases are TGCGCCAGCAGTGACTTTGTTGAAGCTTTCTTT. Its translation is CASSDFVEAFF.

The chain joins TRBV7-6 to TRBJ2-5, with D perhaps TRBD2 (6 bases). The CDR3 runs 15 residues. Trimming pared 0 bases from V and 2 bases from J, leaving 10 bases between. Germline V CDR1 and CDR2: SGHVS, FNYEAQ. The CDR3 reads CASSLAPGAQETQYF. CDR3 sequence (DNA): TGTGCCAGCAGCTTAGCACCGGGAGCTCAAGAGACCCAGTACTTC. The full variable domain, completed using reference TRBV7-6 and TRBJ2-5, is GAGVSQSPRYKVTKRGQDVALRCDPISGHVSLYWYRQALGQGPEFLTYFNYEAQQDKSGLPNDRFSAERPEGSISTLTIQRTEQRDSAMYRCASSLAPGAQETQYFGPGTRLLVL.

The J gene is TRBJ2-1, the V gene TRBV11-2; a possible D gene is TRBD2 (5 bases). V was cut by 5 bases and J by 4 bases, with 12 bases left in between. The CDR3 consists of 14 residues. Germline lookup yields CDR1 SGHAT and CDR2 FQNNGV. The CDR3 nucleotides are TGTGCCAGCAGCCTTAGTGGGAGATACAATGAGCAGTTCTTC. This sequence encodes CASSLSGRYNEQFF.

This clone was seen only once. This chain uses TRBV6-5 with TRBJ1-3; no clear D. The CDR3 has 15 amino acids. Germline V gives CDR1 MNHEY, CDR2 SVGAGI. The germline V and J ends were trimmed by 2 bases and 3 bases, with 11 bases remaining between them. CDR3 in amino acids: CASSYGVGGGNTIYF. CDR3 nucleotides: TGTGCCAGCAGTTACGGGGTGGGAGGTGGAAACACCATATATTTT.

This chain connects TRBV27 to TRBJ2-7; D is unclear. Germline lookup yields CDR1 MNHEY and CDR2 SMNVEV (reference sequence). V dropped 2 bases and J dropped 3 bases, with 8 bases sitting between them. The CDR3 length is 13 residues. CDR3 nucleotide sequence: TGTGCCAGCAGTTTAGCAGGCGGCTACGAGCAGTACTTC. It is translated as CASSLAGGYEQYF.

The chain has TRBV6-1 and TRBJ2-7; 7 bases are a match to TRBD2. CDR1 MNHNS and CDR2 SASEGT come from the germline V gene. Germline trimming cut 2 bases from V and 7 bases from J; bases unmatched to any gene: 11. The CDR3 contains 15 residues. CDR3 bases: TGTGCCAGCAGTGAAACGGCTAGCGGCCTCATGGAGCAGTACTTC. This encodes CASSETASGLMEQYF.

CDR3 sequence: CASSMDRFGELFF. CDR3 in DNA: TGTGCCAGTAGTATGGATAGGTTCGGGGAGCTGTTTTTT. The V gene is TRBV19, the J gene TRBJ2-2; no clear D gene. Trimming cost V 3 bases and J 7 bases, with 9 bases left between them. The CDR3 loop spans 13 amino acids. Germline assignment: CDR1 LNHDA and CDR2 SQIVND (reference sequence).

This clone was counted once. The rearrangement uses TRBV19 and TRBJ1-5, with D maybe TRBD1 (6 bases). Germline CDR1 is LNHDA and CDR2 is SQIVND (reference sequence). The CDR3 is 16 residues long. The V end was cut by 7 bases, the J end by 5 bases, with 21 bases between. The CDR3, as DNA: TGTGCCAGTAAGTCCCTGGCAGGGGACGTCGATCAGCCCCAGCATTTT. It translates to CASKSLAGDVDQPQHF.